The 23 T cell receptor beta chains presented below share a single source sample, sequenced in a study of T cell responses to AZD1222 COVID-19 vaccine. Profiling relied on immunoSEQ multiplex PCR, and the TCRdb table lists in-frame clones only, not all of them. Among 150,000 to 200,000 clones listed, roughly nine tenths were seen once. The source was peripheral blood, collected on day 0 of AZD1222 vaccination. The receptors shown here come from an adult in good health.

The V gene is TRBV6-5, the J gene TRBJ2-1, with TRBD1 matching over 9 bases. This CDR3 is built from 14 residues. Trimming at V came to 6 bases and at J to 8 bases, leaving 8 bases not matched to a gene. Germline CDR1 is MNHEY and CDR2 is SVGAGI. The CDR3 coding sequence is TGTGCCAGCAGCTCCGGGACAGGGCGCGATGAGCAGTTCTTC. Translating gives CASSSGTGRDEQFF.

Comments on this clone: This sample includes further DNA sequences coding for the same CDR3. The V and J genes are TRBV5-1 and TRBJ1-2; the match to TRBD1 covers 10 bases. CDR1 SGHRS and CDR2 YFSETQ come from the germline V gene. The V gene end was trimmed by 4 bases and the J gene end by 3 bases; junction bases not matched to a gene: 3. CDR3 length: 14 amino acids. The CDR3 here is CASSPGQGDYGYTF. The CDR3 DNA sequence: TGCGCCAGCAGCCCTGGACAGGGGGACTATGGCTACACCTTC.

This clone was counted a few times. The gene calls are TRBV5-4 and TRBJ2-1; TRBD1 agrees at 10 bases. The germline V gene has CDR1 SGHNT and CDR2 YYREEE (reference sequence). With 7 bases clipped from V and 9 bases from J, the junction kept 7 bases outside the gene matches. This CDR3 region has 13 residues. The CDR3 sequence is CASRRQGATEQFF. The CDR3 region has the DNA TGTGCCAGCCGCAGACAGGGGGCTACTGAGCAGTTCTTC.

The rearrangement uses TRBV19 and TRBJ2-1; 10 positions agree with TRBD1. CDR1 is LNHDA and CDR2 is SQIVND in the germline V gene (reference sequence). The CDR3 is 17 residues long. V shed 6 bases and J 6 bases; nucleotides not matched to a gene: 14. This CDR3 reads CASSRRSPGQGFNEQFF. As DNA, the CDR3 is TGTGCCAGTAGCCGACGATCCCCGGGACAGGGGTTCAATGAGCAGTTCTTC.

The CDR3 reads CASSKGLWNEQFF. As DNA, the CDR3 is TGTGCCAGCAGCAAGGGGTTATGGAATGAGCAGTTCTTC. This chain connects TRBV27 to TRBJ2-1; possible D gene TRBD1, 5 bases. The V gene's germline CDR1 is MNHEY and CDR2 SMNVEV (reference sequence). The CDR3 spans 13 residues. V shed 6 bases and J shed 7 bases, with 13 bases lying between them.

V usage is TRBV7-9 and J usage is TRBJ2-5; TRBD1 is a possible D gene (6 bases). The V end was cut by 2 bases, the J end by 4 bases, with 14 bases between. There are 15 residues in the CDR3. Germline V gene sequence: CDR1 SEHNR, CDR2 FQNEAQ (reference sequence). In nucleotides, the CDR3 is TGTGCCAGCAGCTTAAGAGGACAGCCCAGAGAGACCCAGTACTTC. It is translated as CASSLRGQPRETQYF.

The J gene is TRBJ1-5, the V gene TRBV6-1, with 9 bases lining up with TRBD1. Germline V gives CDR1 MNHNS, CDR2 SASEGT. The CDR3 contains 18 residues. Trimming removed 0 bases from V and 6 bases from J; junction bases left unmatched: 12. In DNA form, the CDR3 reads TGTGCCAGCAGTGAAGCAGGACAGGGGCTGTATGTAGGTCAGCCCCAGCATTTT. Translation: CASSEAGQGLYVGQPQHF.

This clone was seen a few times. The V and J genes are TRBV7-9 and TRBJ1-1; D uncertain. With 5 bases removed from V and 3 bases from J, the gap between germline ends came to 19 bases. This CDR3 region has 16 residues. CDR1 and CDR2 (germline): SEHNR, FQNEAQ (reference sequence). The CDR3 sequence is CASSPRTLNVHTEAFF. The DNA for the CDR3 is TGTGCCAGCAGCCCCCGGACCCTAAACGTGCACACTGAAGCTTTCTTT. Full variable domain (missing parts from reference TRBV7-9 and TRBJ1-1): DTGVSQNPRHKITKRGQNVTFRCDPISEHNRLYWYRQTLGQGPEFLTYFQNEAQLEKSRLLSDRFSAERPKGSFSTLEIQRTEQGDSAMYLCASSPRTLNVHTEAFFGQGTRLTVV.

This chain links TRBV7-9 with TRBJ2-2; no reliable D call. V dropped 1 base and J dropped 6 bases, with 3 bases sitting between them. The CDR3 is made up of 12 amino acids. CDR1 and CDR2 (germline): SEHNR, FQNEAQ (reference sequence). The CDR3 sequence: CASSLDSGELFF. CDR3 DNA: TGTGCCAGCAGCTTAGACTCCGGGGAGCTGTTTTTT.

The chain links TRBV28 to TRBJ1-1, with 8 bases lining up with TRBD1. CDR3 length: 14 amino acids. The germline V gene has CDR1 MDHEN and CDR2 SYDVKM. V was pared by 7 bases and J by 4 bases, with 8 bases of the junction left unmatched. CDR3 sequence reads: CASTGGFLGTEAFF. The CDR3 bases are TGTGCCAGCACAGGGGGCTTTTTGGGCACTGAAGCTTTCTTT.

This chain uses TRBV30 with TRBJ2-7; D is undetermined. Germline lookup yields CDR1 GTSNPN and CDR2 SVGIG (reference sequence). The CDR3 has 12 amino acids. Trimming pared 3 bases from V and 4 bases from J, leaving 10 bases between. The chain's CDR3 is CAWSPLGYEQYF. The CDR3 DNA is TGTGCCTGGAGCCCACTTGGTTACGAGCAGTACTTC.

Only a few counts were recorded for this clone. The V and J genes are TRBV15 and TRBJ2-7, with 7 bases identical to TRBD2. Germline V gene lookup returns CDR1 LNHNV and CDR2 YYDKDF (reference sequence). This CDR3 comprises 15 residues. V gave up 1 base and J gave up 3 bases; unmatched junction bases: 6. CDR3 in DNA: TGTGCCACCAGCAGAGTCTTGCTAGCGGACTACGAGCAGTACTTC. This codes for CATSRVLLADYEQYF.

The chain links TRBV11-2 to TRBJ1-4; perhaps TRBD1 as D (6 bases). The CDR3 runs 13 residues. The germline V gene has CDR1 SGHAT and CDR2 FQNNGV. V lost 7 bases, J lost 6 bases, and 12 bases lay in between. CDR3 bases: TGTGCCAGCAAGGAGGGACATTATGAAAAACTGTTTTTT. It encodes CASKEGHYEKLFF.

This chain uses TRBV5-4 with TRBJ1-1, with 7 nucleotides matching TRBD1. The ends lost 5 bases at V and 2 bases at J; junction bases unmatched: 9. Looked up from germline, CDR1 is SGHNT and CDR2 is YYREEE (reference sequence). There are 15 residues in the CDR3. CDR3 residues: CASRVGGAVNTEAFF. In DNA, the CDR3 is TGTGCCAGCAGGGTAGGGGGCGCCGTTAACACTGAAGCTTTCTTT.

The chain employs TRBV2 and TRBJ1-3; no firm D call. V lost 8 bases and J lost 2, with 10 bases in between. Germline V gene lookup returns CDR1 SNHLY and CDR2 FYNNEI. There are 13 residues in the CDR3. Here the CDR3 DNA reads TGTGCCAGCGTCCAGGATACTGGAAACACCATATATTTT. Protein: CASVQDTGNTIYF. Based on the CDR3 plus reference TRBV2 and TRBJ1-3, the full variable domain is EPEVTQTPSHQVTQMGQEVILRCVPISNHLYFYWYRQILGQKVEFLVSFYNNEISEKSEIFDDQFSVERPDGSNFTLKIRSTKLEDSAMYFCASVQDTGNTIYFGEGSWLTVV.

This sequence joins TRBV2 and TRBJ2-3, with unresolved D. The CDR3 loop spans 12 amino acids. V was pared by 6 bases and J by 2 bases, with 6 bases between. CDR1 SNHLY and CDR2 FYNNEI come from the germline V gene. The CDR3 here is CASRGNTDTQYF. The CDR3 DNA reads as TGTGCCAGCAGAGGCAACACAGATACGCAGTATTTT.

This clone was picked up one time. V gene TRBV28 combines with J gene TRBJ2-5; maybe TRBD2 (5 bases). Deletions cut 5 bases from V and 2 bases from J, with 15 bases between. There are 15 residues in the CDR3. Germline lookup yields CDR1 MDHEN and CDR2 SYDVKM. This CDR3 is CASSRTARRQETQYF. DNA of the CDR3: TGTGCCAGCAGTCGAACAGCCCGGAGGCAAGAGACCCAGTACTTC. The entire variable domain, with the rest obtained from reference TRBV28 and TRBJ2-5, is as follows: DVKVTQSSRYLVKRTGEKVFLECVQDMDHENMFWYRQDPGLGLRLIYFSYDVKMKEKGDIPEGYSVSREKKERFSLILESASTNQTSMYLCASSRTARRQETQYFGPGTRLLVL.

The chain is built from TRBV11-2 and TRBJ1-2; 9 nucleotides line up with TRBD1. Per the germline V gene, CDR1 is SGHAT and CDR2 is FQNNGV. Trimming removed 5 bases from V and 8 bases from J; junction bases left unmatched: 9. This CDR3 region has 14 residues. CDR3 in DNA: TGTGCCAGCAGCCCACTACAGGGGGCTTACGGCTACACCTTC. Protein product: CASSPLQGAYGYTF.

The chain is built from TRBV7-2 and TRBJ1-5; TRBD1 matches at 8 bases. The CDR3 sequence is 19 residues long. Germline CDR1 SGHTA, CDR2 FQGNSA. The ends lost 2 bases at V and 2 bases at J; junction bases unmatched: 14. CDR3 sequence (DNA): TGTGCCAGCAGCTTACGGGGCTGGGGCGACAGGGGAGGCAATCAGCCCCAGCATTTT. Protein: CASSLRGWGDRGGNQPQHF.

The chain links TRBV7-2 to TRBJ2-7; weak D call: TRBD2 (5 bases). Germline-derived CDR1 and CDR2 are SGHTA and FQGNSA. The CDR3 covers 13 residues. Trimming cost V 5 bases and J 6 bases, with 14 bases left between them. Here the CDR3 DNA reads TGTGCCAGCAGCCCCGCGGGTTCAGGCGAGCAGTACTTC. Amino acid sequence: CASSPAGSGEQYF.

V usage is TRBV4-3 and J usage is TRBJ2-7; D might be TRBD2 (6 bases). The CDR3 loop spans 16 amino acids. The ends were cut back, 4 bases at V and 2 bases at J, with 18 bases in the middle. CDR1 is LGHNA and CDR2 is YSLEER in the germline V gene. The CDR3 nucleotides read TGCGCCAGCAGCCGAGAATGGCCGGGACTTACCTACGAGCAGTACTTC. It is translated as CASSREWPGLTYEQYF.

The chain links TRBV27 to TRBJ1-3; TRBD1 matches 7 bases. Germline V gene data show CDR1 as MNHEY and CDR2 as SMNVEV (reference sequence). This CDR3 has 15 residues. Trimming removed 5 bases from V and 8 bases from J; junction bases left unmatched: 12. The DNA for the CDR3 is TGTGCCAGCAGTGTCGACAGGGTTTATAGGTACACCATATATTTT. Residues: CASSVDRVYRYTIYF.

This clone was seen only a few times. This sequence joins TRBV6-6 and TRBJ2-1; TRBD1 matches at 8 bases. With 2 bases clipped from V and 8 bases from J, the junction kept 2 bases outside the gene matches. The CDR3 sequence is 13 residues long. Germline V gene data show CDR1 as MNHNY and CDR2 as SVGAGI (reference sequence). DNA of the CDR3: TGTGCCAGCAGTTACGACAGGGGTGATGAGCAGTTCTTC. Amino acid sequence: CASSYDRGDEQFF.